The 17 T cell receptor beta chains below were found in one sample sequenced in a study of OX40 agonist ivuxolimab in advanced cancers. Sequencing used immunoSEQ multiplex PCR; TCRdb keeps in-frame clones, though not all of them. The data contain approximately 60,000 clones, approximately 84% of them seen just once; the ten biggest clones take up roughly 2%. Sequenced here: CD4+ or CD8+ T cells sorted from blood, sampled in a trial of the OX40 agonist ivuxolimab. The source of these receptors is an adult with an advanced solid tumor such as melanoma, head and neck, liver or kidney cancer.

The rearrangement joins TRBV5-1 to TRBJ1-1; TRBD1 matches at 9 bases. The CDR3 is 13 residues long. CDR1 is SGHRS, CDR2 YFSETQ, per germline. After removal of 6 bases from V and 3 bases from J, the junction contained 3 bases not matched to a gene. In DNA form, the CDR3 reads TGCGCCAGCAAACAGGGGGCGGACACTGAAGCTTTCTTT. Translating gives CASKQGADTEAFF.

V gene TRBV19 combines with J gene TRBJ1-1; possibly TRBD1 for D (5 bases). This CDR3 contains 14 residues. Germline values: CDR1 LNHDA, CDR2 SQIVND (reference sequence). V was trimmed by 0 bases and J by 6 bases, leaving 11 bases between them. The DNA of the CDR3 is TGTGCCAGTAGTATAGATGGGGGGGTGGCTGAAGCTTTCTTT. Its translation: CASSIDGGVAEAFF.

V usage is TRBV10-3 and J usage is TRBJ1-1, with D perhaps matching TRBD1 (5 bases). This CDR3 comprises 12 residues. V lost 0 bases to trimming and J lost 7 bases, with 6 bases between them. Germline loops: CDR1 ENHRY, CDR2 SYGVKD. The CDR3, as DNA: TGTGCCATCAGTGAGTCTGGGGGTGAAGCTTTCTTT. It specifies CAISESGGEAFF.

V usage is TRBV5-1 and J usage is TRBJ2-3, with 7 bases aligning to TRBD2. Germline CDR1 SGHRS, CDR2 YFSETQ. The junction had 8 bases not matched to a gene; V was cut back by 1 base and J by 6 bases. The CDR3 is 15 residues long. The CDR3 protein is CASSLSGVGLDTQYF. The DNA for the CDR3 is TGCGCCAGCAGCTTGAGCGGGGTCGGGTTGGATACGCAGTATTTT.

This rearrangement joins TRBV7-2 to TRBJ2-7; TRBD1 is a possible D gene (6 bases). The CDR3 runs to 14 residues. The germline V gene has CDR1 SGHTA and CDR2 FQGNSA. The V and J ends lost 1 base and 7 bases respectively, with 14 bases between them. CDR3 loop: CASSLGGPPNEQYF. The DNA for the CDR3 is TGTGCCAGCAGCTTAGGGGGGCCCCCCAATGAGCAGTACTTC.

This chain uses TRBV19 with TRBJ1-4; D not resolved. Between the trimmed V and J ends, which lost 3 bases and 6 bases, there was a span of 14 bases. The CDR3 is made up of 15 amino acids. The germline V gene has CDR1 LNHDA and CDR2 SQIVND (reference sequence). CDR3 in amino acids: CASSISAANDEKLFF. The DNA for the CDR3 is TGTGCCAGTAGTATCTCGGCGGCTAATGATGAAAAACTGTTTTTT. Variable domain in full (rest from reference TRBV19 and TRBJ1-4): DGGITQSPKYLFRKEGQNVTLSCEQNLNHDAMYWYRQDPGQGLRLIYYSQIVNDFQKGDIAEGYSVSREKKESFPLTVTSAQKNPTAFYLCASSISAANDEKLFFGSGTQLSVL.

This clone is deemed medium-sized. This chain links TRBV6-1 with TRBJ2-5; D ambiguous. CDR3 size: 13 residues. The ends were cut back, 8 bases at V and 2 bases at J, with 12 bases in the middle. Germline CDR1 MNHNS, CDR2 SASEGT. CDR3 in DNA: TGTGCCAGCCCTTCATTGGGGCAAGAGACCCAGTACTTC. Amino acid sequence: CASPSLGQETQYF.

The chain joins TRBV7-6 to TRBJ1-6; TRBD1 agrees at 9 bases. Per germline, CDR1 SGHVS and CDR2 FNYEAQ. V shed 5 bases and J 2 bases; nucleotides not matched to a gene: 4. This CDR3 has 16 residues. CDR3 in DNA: TGTGCCAGCAGCCTGAGGACAGGGGCCTATAATTCACCCCTCCACTTT. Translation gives CASSLRTGAYNSPLHF.

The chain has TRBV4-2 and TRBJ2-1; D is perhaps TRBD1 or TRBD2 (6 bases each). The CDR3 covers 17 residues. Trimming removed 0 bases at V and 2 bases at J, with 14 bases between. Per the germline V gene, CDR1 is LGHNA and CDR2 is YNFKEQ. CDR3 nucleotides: TGTGCCAGCAGCCAAGATAGGGGGGTAGCGGCCTACAATGAGCAGTTCTTC. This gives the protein CASSQDRGVAAYNEQFF.

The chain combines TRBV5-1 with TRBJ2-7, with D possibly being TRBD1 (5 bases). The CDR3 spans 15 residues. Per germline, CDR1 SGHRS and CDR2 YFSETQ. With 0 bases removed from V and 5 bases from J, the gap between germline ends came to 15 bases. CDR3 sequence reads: CASSLEAGQMNEQYF. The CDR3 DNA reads TGCGCCAGCAGCTTGGAGGCAGGGCAGATGAACGAGCAGTACTTC.

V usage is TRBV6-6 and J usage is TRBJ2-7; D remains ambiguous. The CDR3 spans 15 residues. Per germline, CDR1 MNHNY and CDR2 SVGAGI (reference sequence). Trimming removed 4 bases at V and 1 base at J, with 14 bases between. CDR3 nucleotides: TGTGCCAGCAGTTCCCCCCGGACGGAGTCCTACGAGCAGTACTTC. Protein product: CASSSPRTESYEQYF.

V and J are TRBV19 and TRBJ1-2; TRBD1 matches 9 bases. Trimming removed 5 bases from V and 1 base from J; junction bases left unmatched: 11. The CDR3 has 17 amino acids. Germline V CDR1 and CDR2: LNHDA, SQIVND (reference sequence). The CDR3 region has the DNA TGTGCCAGTAGTCCGGCGGTGGGGACAGGGCATAACTATGGCTACACCTTC. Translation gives CASSPAVGTGHNYGYTF.

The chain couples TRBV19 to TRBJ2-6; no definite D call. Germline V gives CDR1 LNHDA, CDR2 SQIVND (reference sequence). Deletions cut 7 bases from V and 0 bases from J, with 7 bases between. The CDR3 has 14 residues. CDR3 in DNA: TGTGCCAGTAAGCAGCCCTCTGGGGCCAACGTCCTGACTTTC. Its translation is CASKQPSGANVLTF.

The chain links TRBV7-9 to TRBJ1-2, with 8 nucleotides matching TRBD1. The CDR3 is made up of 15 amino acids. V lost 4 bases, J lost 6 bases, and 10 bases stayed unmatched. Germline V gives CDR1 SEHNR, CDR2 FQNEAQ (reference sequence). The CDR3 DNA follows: TGTGCCAGCAGCTACCTACAGGGGGGATCTAATGGCTACACCTTC. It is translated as CASSYLQGGSNGYTF.

For the CDR3, the DNA is TGTGCCAGCTCACCTCTTTTTGGACAGGCCAACACAAACTATGGCTACACCTTC. It yields the protein CASSPLFGQANTNYGYTF. V gene TRBV18 combines with J gene TRBJ1-2; TRBD1 matches 7 bases. This CDR3 region has 18 residues. Germline V gene sequence: CDR1 KGHSH, CDR2 LQKENI. Trimming at V came to 3 bases and at J to 2 bases, leaving 15 bases not matched to a gene.

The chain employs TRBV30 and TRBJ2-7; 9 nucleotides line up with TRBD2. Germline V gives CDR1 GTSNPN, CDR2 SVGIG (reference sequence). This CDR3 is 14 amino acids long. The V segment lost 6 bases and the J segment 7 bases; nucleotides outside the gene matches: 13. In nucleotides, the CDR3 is TGTGCCTGTTCTCCGATAGCGGGAGTGGATGAGCAGTACTTC. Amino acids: CACSPIAGVDEQYF.

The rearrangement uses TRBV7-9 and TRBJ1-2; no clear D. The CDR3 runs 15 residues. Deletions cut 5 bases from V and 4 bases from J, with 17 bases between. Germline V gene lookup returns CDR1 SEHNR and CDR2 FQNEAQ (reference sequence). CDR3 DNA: TGTGCCAGCAGCCCTAAACTTTCTTGGGGCTATGGCTACACCTTC. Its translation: CASSPKLSWGYGYTF.